The 26 T cell receptor beta chains below all came from one sample that was sequenced in a study of early T cells in non-severe SARS-CoV-2 infection (TCRdb year 2021). The method behind the library was 5' RACE. The data were produced on a NextSeq 500. The public sequencing data were trimmed at Q25 with fastp and processed into clonotypes with MiXCR by TCRdb, which kept only in-frame beta chains. Under each unique CDR3 protein, matching rows form one entry showing the most common genes and DNA. A total of approximately 35,000 distinct CDR3 sequences appear in this sample, roughly 5.7% of them only once. The top ten hold roughly 5.5% of the sample. Input material: whole blood. The source is an adult who was a healthcare worker with PCR-confirmed SARS-CoV-2 infection or an uninfected control (not recorded which).

At least ten counts were recorded for this clonotype. The chain couples TRBV10-1 to TRBJ2-2; the D is unclear. CDR1 is WNHNN and CDR2 is SYGVQD in the germline V gene (reference sequence). This CDR3 is built from 13 residues. The V end was cut by 4 bases, the J end by 4 bases, with 7 bases between. CDR3 DNA sequence: TGCGCCAGCAGTGCTCCGCTCACCGGGGAGCTGTTTTTT. It specifies CASSAPLTGELFF.

At least ten counts were recorded for this clonotype. CDR3 amino acids: CASSHTSGGNQPQHF. As DNA, the CDR3 is TGTGCCAGCAGCCACACTAGTGGAGGCAATCAGCCCCAGCATTTT. The chain joins TRBV5-6 to TRBJ1-5; no firm D call. This CDR3 has 15 residues. V shed 4 bases and J shed 2 bases, with 13 bases lying between them. Germline-derived CDR1 and CDR2 are SGHDT and YYEEEE.

This clonotype was seen repeatedly, ten times or more. The gene calls are TRBV5-6 and TRBJ2-1; TRBD2 matches at 11 bases. Germline CDR1 is SGHDT and CDR2 is YYEEEE. Germline trimming cut 3 bases from V and 9 bases from J; bases unmatched to any gene: 11. The CDR3 has 16 amino acids. The CDR3 is CASSYTTSGKRGEQFF. CDR3 DNA sequence: TGTGCCAGCAGCTACACGACTAGCGGGAAACGTGGTGAGCAGTTCTTC.

The J gene is TRBJ2-1, the V gene TRBV20-1, with D perhaps given as TRBD1 or TRBD2 (5 bases each). The CDR3 has 13 amino acids. Germline V gene data show CDR1 as DFQATT and CDR2 as SNEGSKA (reference sequence). V lost 6 bases and J lost 9, with 18 bases in between. The CDR3 DNA sequence: TGCAGTGCCCCACGGGACCCTAGTAGTGAGCAGTTCTTC. Protein sequence: CSAPRDPSSEQFF.

This sequence joins TRBV20-1 and TRBJ1-5, with TRBD1 matching over 9 bases. V lost 2 bases to trimming and J lost 4 bases; unmatched junction nucleotides: 6. The CDR3 runs to 15 residues. Germline V gene data show CDR1 as DFQATT and CDR2 as SNEGSKA (reference sequence). The CDR3 is CSARRPTGGNQPQHF. CDR3 nucleotide sequence: TGCAGTGCTAGACGCCCGACAGGGGGGAATCAGCCCCAGCATTTT.

This rearrangement joins TRBV10-3 to TRBJ2-3, with 8 bases lining up with TRBD2. The V gene end was trimmed by 6 bases and the J gene end by 5 bases; junction bases not matched to a gene: 4. This CDR3 contains 13 residues. Germline values: CDR1 ENHRY, CDR2 SYGVKD. CDR3 protein: CAISGRARDTQYF. CDR3 in DNA: TGTGCCATCAGCGGGAGGGCCAGAGATACGCAGTATTTT.

This clonotype was seen repeatedly, ten times or more. This chain's CDR3 is CAWRGNSYEQYF. CDR3 DNA sequence: TGTGCCTGGCGAGGTAACAGCTACGAGCAGTACTTC. V and J are TRBV30 and TRBJ2-7, with unresolved D. The V end lost 5 bases, the J end lost 3 bases, and 11 bases lay between the germline ends. Germline CDR1 is GTSNPN and CDR2 is SVGIG (reference sequence). There are 12 residues in the CDR3. The variable domain in full, with the rest retrieved from reference TRBV30 and TRBJ2-7, is SQTIHQWPATLVQPVGSPLSLECTVEGTSNPNLYWYRQAAGRGLQLLFYSVGIGQISSEVPQNLSASRPQDRQFILSSKKLLLSDSGFYLCAWRGNSYEQYFGPGTRLTVT.

This clonotype has more than one count but fewer than ten. The chain links TRBV11-2 to TRBJ2-1, with D maybe TRBD2 (5 bases). CDR1 SGHAT and CDR2 FQNNGV come from the germline V gene. The germline V and J ends were trimmed by 1 base and 8 bases, with 15 bases remaining between them. The CDR3 runs to 15 residues. CDR3 sequence: CASSLGRANGDEQFF. In DNA, the CDR3 is TGTGCCAGCAGCTTAGGGCGGGCTAACGGGGATGAGCAGTTCTTC.

This clonotype was counted many times. The genes are TRBV6-4 and TRBJ1-1, with D uncertain. The CDR3 has 14 residues. Germline CDR1 reads MRHNA; CDR2 reads SNTAGT. V was clipped by 2 bases and J by 4 bases, with 11 bases between them. The CDR3 is CASSDADASTEAFF. In DNA form, the CDR3 reads TGTGCCAGCAGTGACGCGGACGCAAGCACTGAAGCTTTCTTT.

This rearrangement joins TRBV7-9 to TRBJ2-7; 7 nucleotides align to TRBD2. The CDR3 covers 14 residues. The V gene's germline CDR1 is SEHNR and CDR2 FQNEAQ (reference sequence). V dropped 4 bases and J dropped 3; count of bases not matched to a gene: 6. The DNA of the CDR3 is TGTGCCAGCAGCTCTAGCGGACTGATCTACGAGCAGTACTTC. Translated: CASSSSGLIYEQYF.

This clonotype has at least ten counts. This chain connects TRBV10-3 to TRBJ1-2; D is perhaps TRBD1 (6 bases). Germline-derived CDR1 and CDR2 are ENHRY and SYGVKD. The CDR3 is 13 amino acids. V lost 3 bases and J lost 6, with 11 bases in between. The CDR3 region is CAISEMRGDGYTF. The CDR3 region has the DNA TGTGCCATCAGTGAAATGAGGGGGGATGGCTACACCTTC.

With regard to this clonotype: A single base separates this from a much larger clone, so it may be a read error. This chain connects TRBV7-2 to TRBJ1-2; D perhaps matches TRBD1 (5 bases). The CDR3 is 13 residues long. Germline values: CDR1 SGHTA, CDR2 FQGNSA. CDR3 amino acids: CVSSLSLSHQGHF. In DNA form, the CDR3 reads TGTGTCAGCAGCTTATCCCTCTCTCACCAGGGCCACTTC.

The V call is TRBV11-2, the J call TRBJ2-5; perhaps TRBD2 as D (6 bases). This CDR3 is built from 15 residues. Per germline, CDR1 SGHAT and CDR2 FQNNGV. V dropped 5 bases and J dropped 10 bases, with 23 bases sitting between them. This chain's CDR3 is CASSPWRGGTHYQYF. CDR3 coding DNA: TGTGCCAGCAGCCCCTGGCGCGGCGGGACCCATTACCAGTACTTC.

This clonotype has a count of ten or more. The V and J genes are TRBV2 and TRBJ2-1; a weak D match, TRBD2 (5 bases). The CDR3 covers 16 residues. V was clipped by 6 bases and J by 5 bases, with 20 bases between them. The V gene's germline CDR1 is SNHLY and CDR2 FYNNEI. The CDR3 DNA is TGTGCCAGCAGCCTTCCCCCGCGTTCCGGGAACAATGAGCAGTTCTTC. It yields the protein CASSLPPRSGNNEQFF.

This clonotype occurred many times. The rearrangement joins TRBV30 to TRBJ2-1; D possibly corresponds to TRBD1 (5 bases). This CDR3 is built from 15 residues. V was cut by 2 bases and J by 6 bases, with 17 bases left in between. Looked up from germline, CDR1 is GTSNPN and CDR2 is SVGIG (reference sequence). CDR3: CAWSFAAPGANEQFF. The DNA for the CDR3 is TGTGCCTGGAGTTTTGCGGCCCCTGGGGCCAATGAGCAGTTCTTC.

The chain links TRBV29-1 to TRBJ2-1; D is undetermined. CDR3 length: 14 residues. V was clipped by 4 bases and J by 6 bases, with 16 bases between them. In germline, CDR1 is SQVTM, CDR2 ANQGSEA. CDR3 loop: CSVGRRKVGNEQFF. As DNA, the CDR3 is TGCAGCGTTGGCCGGCGGAAGGTCGGCAATGAGCAGTTCTTC.

This clonotype was found a few times. This chain uses TRBV3-1 with TRBJ2-2; D call uncertain. The CDR3 is 13 amino acids. Germline-derived CDR1 and CDR2 are LGHDT and YNNKEL (reference sequence). With 1 base removed from V and 6 bases from J, the gap between germline ends came to 6 bases. The CDR3 is CASSQVGSGELFF. CDR3 nucleotide sequence: TGTGCCAGCAGCCAAGTTGGGTCCGGGGAGCTGTTTTTT.

This clonotype was seen many times. This chain links TRBV5-1 with TRBJ2-1, with D uncertain. The germline V gene has CDR1 SGHRS and CDR2 YFSETQ. This CDR3 contains 11 residues. Trimming took 4 bases from V and 8 from J, leaving 7 bases between them. The CDR3 sequence is CASSLLDEQFF. As DNA, the CDR3 is TGCGCCAGCAGCCTTTTAGATGAGCAGTTCTTC.

Ten or more counts support this clonotype. The CDR3 DNA reads as TGTGCCAGCAGTCCGGGGACTATATACGAGCAGTACTTC. It codes for CASSPGTIYEQYF. The rearrangement joins TRBV27 to TRBJ2-7; the match to TRBD2 covers 7 bases. The V gene end was trimmed by 5 bases and the J gene end by 4 bases; junction bases not matched to a gene: 5. Germline CDR1 and CDR2: MNHEY and SMNVEV (reference sequence). The CDR3 is made up of 13 amino acids.

In its sample, this clonotype was seen many times. The chain couples TRBV5-4 to TRBJ2-7, with unresolved D. V dropped 4 bases and J dropped 6 bases, with 14 bases sitting between them. This CDR3 has 13 residues. Germline V CDR1 and CDR2: SGHNT, YYREEE (reference sequence). The CDR3 spells CASSPGAPGEQYF. DNA for the CDR3: TGTGCCAGCAGCCCGGGTGCGCCCGGCGAGCAGTACTTC.

V and J are TRBV28 and TRBJ2-7, with 9 bases identical to TRBD1. Losses at the gene ends were 2 bases for V and 1 base for J; bases not matched to a gene: 6. CDR3 length: 16 amino acids. Germline V CDR1 and CDR2: MDHEN, SYDVKM. As DNA, the CDR3 is TGTGCCAGCAGTTTAACCCGGACAGGGGAGTCCTACGAGCAGTACTTC. Translated, it gives CASSLTRTGESYEQYF.

This clonotype was recorded many times. The CDR3, as DNA: TGTGCCAGCAGCTTCGGGACCCCCGGGGAGACCCAGTACTTC. Protein: CASSFGTPGETQYF. This chain uses TRBV6-5 with TRBJ2-5, with D perhaps matching TRBD1 or TRBD2 (5 bases each). The V end was cut by 6 bases, the J end by 5 bases, with 16 bases between. This CDR3 is 14 amino acids long. CDR1 and CDR2 from the germline V gene are MNHEY and SVGAGI.

This clonotype was counted many times. The genes are TRBV11-3 and TRBJ2-5; D might be TRBD1 or TRBD2, each matching 5 bases. Germline assignment: CDR1 SGHNT and CDR2 YENEEA. V shed 5 bases and J shed 0 bases, with 16 bases lying between them. CDR3 length equals 16 residues. This CDR3 reads CASSRRGPKDQETQYF. CDR3 bases: TGTGCCAGCAGCCGACGGGGCCCTAAGGACCAAGAGACCCAGTACTTC.

V usage is TRBV29-1 and J usage is TRBJ1-2, with no clear D. The CDR3 runs to 12 residues. Germline V gene lookup returns CDR1 SQVTM and CDR2 ANQGSEA. The CDR3 coding sequence is TGCGTTGGCGGCCGGAATAACTATGGCTACACCTTC. It is translated as CVGGRNNYGYTF. Full variable domain (remainder filled in from reference TRBV29-1 and TRBJ1-2): SAVISQKPSRDICQRGTSLTIQCQVDSQVTMMFWYRQQPGQSLTLIATANQGSEATYESGFVIDKFPISRPNLTFSTLTVSNMSPEDSSIYLCVGGRNNYGYTFGSGTRLTVV.

This clonotype was detected many times. This chain connects TRBV11-2 to TRBJ2-3, with 7 bases fitting TRBD1. V lost 7 bases to trimming and J lost 4 bases; unmatched junction nucleotides: 8. Germline V gene lookup returns CDR1 SGHAT and CDR2 FQNNGV. The CDR3 has 14 residues. The CDR3 bases are TGTGCCAGCATACAGGGGATAATATCAGATACGCAGTATTTT. The encoded protein is CASIQGIISDTQYF.

This clonotype was observed many times. J is TRBJ2-1 and V is TRBV12-5; 12 positions agree with TRBD2. Germline loops: CDR1 LGHNT, CDR2 FRNRAP. The CDR3 is made up of 17 amino acids. V trimming: 2 bases; J trimming: 6 bases; junction bases outside the gene matches: 8. As DNA, the CDR3 is TGTGCTAGTGGTTTGTCCGACCCTAGCGGGAGGGGCAATGAGCAGTTCTTC. This codes for CASGLSDPSGRGNEQFF.